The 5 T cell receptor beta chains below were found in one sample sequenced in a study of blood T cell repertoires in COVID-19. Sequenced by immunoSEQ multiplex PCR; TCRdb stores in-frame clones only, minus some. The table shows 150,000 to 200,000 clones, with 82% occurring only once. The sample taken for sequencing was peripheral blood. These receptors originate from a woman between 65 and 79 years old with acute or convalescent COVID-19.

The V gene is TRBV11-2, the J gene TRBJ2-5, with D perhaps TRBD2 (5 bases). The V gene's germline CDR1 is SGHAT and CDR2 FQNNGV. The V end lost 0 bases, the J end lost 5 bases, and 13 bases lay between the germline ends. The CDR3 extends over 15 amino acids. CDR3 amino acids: CASSLDGLAGETQYF. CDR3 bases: TGTGCCAGCAGCTTAGATGGCCTAGCCGGGGAGACCCAGTACTTC.

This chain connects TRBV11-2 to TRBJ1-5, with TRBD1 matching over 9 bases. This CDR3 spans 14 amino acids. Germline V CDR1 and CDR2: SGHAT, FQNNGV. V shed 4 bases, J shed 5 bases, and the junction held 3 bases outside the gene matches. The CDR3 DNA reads TGTGCCAGCAGCTCGGGACAGGGCTATCAGCCCCAGCATTTT. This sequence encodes CASSSGQGYQPQHF.

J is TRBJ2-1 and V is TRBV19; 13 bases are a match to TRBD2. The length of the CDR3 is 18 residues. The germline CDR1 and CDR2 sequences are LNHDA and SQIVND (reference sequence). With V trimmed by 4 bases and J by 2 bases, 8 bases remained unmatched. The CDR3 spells CASSNKGTSGNAYNEQFF. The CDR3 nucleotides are TGTGCCAGTAGTAATAAGGGGACTAGCGGGAACGCCTACAATGAGCAGTTCTTC.

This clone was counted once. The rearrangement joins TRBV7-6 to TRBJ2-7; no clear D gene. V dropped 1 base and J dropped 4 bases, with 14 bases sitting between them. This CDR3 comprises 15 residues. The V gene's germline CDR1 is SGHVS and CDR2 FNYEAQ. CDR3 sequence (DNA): TGTGCCAGCAGCTTAGGGTCAGGCCTCGCGTACGAGCAGTACTTC. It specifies CASSLGSGLAYEQYF.

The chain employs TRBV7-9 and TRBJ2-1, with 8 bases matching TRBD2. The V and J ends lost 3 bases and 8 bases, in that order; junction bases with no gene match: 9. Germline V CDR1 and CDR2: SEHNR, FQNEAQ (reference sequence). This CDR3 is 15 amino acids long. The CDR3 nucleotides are TGTGCCAGCAGCTTTACGGGAGGGCAAATCGATGAGCAGTTCTTC. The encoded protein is CASSFTGGQIDEQFF.